The rows below give T cell receptor beta chains drawn from one sample of a study of blood T cell repertoires in COVID-19. Produced via immunoSEQ multiplex PCR; TCRdb's table is partial and in-frame only. The sample records some 300,000 clones, around 92% being singletons. The sequencing input was PBMCs or T cells enriched from blood (not recorded which). All receptors derive from a woman in her thirties who had recovered from COVID-19. CDR3s include the opening cysteine and the closing phenylalanine or tryptophan. A D gene is named only where the DNA matches it firmly. Rows may omit the clone size; those that give it use once, few, many or a size class.

size,J,V,D,DNA,CDR3
-,TRBJ1-6,TRBV5-6,-,TGTGCCAGCAGCCAAGCTGGACAGACTAATTCACCCCTCCACTTT,CASSQAGQTNSPLHF
-,TRBJ2-3,TRBV27,TRBD1,TGTGCCAGCAGCTCGATCCGGGACAGGGGGTGGACAGATACGCAGTATTTT,CASSSIRDRGWTDTQYF
-,TRBJ2-7,TRBV7-2,TRBD2,TGTGCCAGCAGCTTAACAGGACTAGGGACTTACGAGCAGTACTTC,CASSLTGLGTYEQYF
-,TRBJ2-3,TRBV28,TRBD1,TGTGCCAGCAGCCGTGCCCGACAGGGTACAGATACGCAGTATTTT,CASSRARQGTDTQYF
once,TRBJ2-4,TRBV5-1,TRBD2,TGCGCCAGCAGCATTTTAGCGGGAGGGCCCCTACAAAACATTCAGTACTTC,CASSILAGGPLQNIQYF
-,TRBJ2-7,TRBV10-3,TRBD1,TGTGCCATCAGTGCTACAGGGGACCTCTACGAGCAGTACTTC,CAISATGDLYEQYF
-,TRBJ2-2,TRBV10-3,-,TGTGCCTCAAGGGGAAACGGGGAGCTGTTTTTT,CASRGNGELFF
-,TRBJ2-7,TRBV4-1,-,TGCGCCAGCAGCCGTGCAGAAAGCGCGGGGGAGCAGTACTTC,CASSRAESAGEQYF
-,TRBJ2-1,TRBV28,-,TGTGCCAGCAGTTTAAGCGGTGGATACAATGAGCAGTTCTTC,CASSLSGGYNEQFF
-,TRBJ1-1,TRBV10-3,TRBD1,TGTGCCATCAGCGGACAGGGGGCCGGCAGCACTGAAGCTTTCTTT,CAISGQGAGSTEAFF
-,TRBJ2-1,TRBV6-2/TRBV6-3,-,TGTGCCAGCAGTTACTCGGGGGGGGCCGTTAAGTTCTTC,CASSYSGGAVKFF
-,TRBJ1-4,TRBV28,TRBD1,TGTGCCAGCAGTCGACAGGGTAATGAAAAACTGTTTTTT,CASSRQGNEKLFF
-,TRBJ1-3,TRBV28,-,TGTGCCAGCAGTTTTTTCACAGGAAACACCATATATTTT,CASSFFTGNTIYF
-,TRBJ1-1,TRBV7-2,-,TGTGCCAGCAGCTTAGTGGCGGCGAGCGGAGCTGAAGCTTTCTTT,CASSLVAASGAEAFF
-,TRBJ1-5,TRBV6-5,-,TGTGCCAGTCGGGGATCAGCACCGCGCCAGCCCCAGCATTTT,CASRGSAPRQPQHF
-,TRBJ2-2,TRBV27,TRBD2,TGTGCCAGCAGTTGGGGGACTAGCGGGAGCGGGGAGCTGTTTTTT,CASSWGTSGSGELFF
-,TRBJ2-7,TRBV6-5,-,TGTGCCAGCAGTTACTCGGTCGGGGGATACGAGCAGTACTTC,CASSYSVGGYEQYF
-,TRBJ1-1,TRBV10-3,TRBD1,TGTGCCATCAGTCAGCAGGGGGCGCGAAGTAGGACTGAAGCTTTCTTT,CAISQQGARSRTEAFF
-,TRBJ2-7,TRBV2,TRBD2,TGTGCCAGCAGTGAAGCGGCTAGCGGGAGCGGCTACGAGCAGTACTTC,CASSEAASGSGYEQYF
-,TRBJ2-7,TRBV4-2,-,TGTGCCAGCAGCCAAGAACTAGCTTACGAGCAGTACTTC,CASSQELAYEQYF
-,TRBJ1-1,TRBV28,-,TGTGCCAGCAGCCCCATGAACACTGAAGCTTTCTTT,CASSPMNTEAFF
-,TRBJ1-3,TRBV5-1,-,TGCGCCAGCAGCCCGACCCGGGTCTCTGGAAACACCATATATTTT,CASSPTRVSGNTIYF
-,TRBJ2-5,TRBV15,TRBD1,TGTGCCACCAGCAGAGATCCGACAGGGACCACACAAGAGACCCAGTACTTC,CATSRDPTGTTQETQYF
-,TRBJ2-3,TRBV7-2,TRBD1,TGTGCCAGCAGCTTAATGACAGGGGGAGATACGCAGTATTTT,CASSLMTGGDTQYF
-,TRBJ2-1,TRBV2,-,TGTGCCAGCAGACAAGCGGGCAGAGGATACTCCTACAATGAGCAGTTCTTC,CASRQAGRGYSYNEQFF
-,TRBJ1-2,TRBV20-1,TRBD1,TGCAGTGCTAGTCAGGGGGTGGACTATGGCTACACCTTC,CSASQGVDYGYTF
-,TRBJ2-1,TRBV11-3,-,TGTGCCAGCACCAGCGGTCCCTACAATGAGCAGTTCTTC,CASTSGPYNEQFF
-,TRBJ1-6,TRBV7-9,-,TGTGCCAGCAGCCTCCCGGGTTCACCCCTCCACTTT,CASSLPGSPLHF
-,TRBJ2-1,TRBV5-1,-,TGCGCCAGCAGCTTGGCCATATCGCGTACCGGGATCGGTGAGCAGTTCTTC,CASSLAISRTGIGEQFF
-,TRBJ1-2,TRBV5-1,-,TGCGCCAGCAGCCTGGACTGGTATGGCTACACCTTC,CASSLDWYGYTF
-,TRBJ1-6,TRBV5-6,TRBD1,TGTGCCAGCAGCCAGATTGGGGACAGGGGGTTCGGTAGCAATTCACCCCTCCACTTT,CASSQIGDRGFGSNSPLHF
-,TRBJ2-7,TRBV18,-,TGTGCCAGCTCACAGTCCTTGGCTCTGTACGAGCAGTACTTC,CASSQSLALYEQYF
few,TRBJ2-1,TRBV18,TRBD2,TGTGCCAGCTCACCTGGGCTAGCGGGAAACGATGAGCAGTTCTTC,CASSPGLAGNDEQFF
-,TRBJ2-2,TRBV15,-,TGTGCCACCAGCAGAGACAGATTCACCGGGGAGCTGTTTTTT,CATSRDRFTGELFF
-,TRBJ1-2,TRBV4-3,-,TGCGCCAGCAGCCAAGTAGGGGGGGCTCCAGCTAACTATGGCTACACCTTC,CASSQVGGAPANYGYTF
-,TRBJ2-5,TRBV12-5,TRBD2,TGTGCTAGTGGTCTCGGACTAGCGGGTACCCAAGAGACCCAGTACTTC,CASGLGLAGTQETQYF
-,TRBJ1-1,TRBV19,-,TGTGCCAGTAGTATATCGGGGGACACTGAAGCTTTCTTT,CASSISGDTEAFF
-,TRBJ1-5,TRBV19,TRBD1,TGTGCCAGTAGTATCGGACAGGACGCGGGATTGGACCAGCATTTT,CASSIGQDAGLDQHF
-,TRBJ1-2,TRBV2,-,TGTGCCAGCAGTGAAGCCCGGACAGTCTATGGCTACACCTTC,CASSEARTVYGYTF
-,TRBJ2-1,TRBV12-2,-,TGTGCAAGTCGCTTCCGCTCCTACAATGAGCAGTTCTTC,CASRFRSYNEQFF
few,TRBJ2-2,TRBV7-6,-,TGTGCCAGCAGCCCACAGGGTAGTACGGACACCGGGGAGCTGTTTTTT,CASSPQGSTDTGELFF